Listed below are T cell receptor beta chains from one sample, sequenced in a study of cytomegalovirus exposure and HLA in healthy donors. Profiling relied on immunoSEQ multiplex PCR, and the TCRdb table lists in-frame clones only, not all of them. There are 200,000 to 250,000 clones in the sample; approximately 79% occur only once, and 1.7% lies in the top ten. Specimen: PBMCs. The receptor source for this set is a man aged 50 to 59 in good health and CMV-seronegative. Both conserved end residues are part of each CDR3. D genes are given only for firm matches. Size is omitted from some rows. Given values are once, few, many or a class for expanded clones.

CASSIRGGAFF,TGTGCCAGCAGTATCAGGGGTGGAGCTTTCTTT,NA,TRBJ1-1,TRBV6-1,few
CASSLVAGVYNEQFF,TGTGCCAGCAGCTTGGTAGCGGGAGTCTACAATGAGCAGTTCTTC,TRBD2,TRBJ2-1,TRBV5-4,NA
CASSRRQGAADTQYF,TGTGCCAGCTCGAGGAGACAGGGGGCGGCTGATACGCAGTATTTT,TRBD1,TRBJ2-3,TRBV18,few
CASTAPTGMNTEAFF,TGTGCCAGCACTGCGCCGACAGGGATGAACACTGAAGCTTTCTTT,TRBD1,TRBJ1-1,TRBV28,NA
CASSLYPGSINEQFF,TGTGCCAGCAGCTTGTATCCCGGGAGCATAAATGAGCAGTTCTTC,NA,TRBJ2-1,TRBV5-4,NA
CASSFRGIQPQHF,TGTGCCAGCAGTTTCCGGGGTATTCAGCCCCAGCATTTT,NA,TRBJ1-5,TRBV28,NA
CASSVGAGGPEEQYF,TGTGCCAGCAGCGTAGGGGCGGGAGGGCCGGAAGAGCAGTACTTC,TRBD2,TRBJ2-7,TRBV9,few
CASSEGTGQPQHF,TGTGCCAGCAGTGAAGGGACAGGACAGCCCCAGCATTTT,TRBD1,TRBJ1-5,TRBV2,NA
CASSSLTVPGELFF,TGTGCCAGCAGCTCGCTGACAGTCCCCGGGGAGCTGTTTTTT,NA,TRBJ2-2,TRBV7-3,NA
CASSPGLAAETQYF,TGTGCCAGCAGTCCGGGACTAGCGGCGGAGACCCAGTACTTC,TRBD2,TRBJ2-5,TRBV7-9,NA
CASNEDRGGGYTF,TGTGCCAGCAACGAAGACAGGGGTGGCGGCTACACCTTC,TRBD1,TRBJ1-2,TRBV5-6,few
CASSPGRGGLDTEAFF,TGTGCCAGCTCACCAGGACGGGGGGGGTTGGACACTGAAGCTTTCTTT,NA,TRBJ1-1,TRBV18,NA
CASSLFPGNQPQHF,TGTGCCAGCAGTTTATTCCCAGGAAACCAGCCCCAGCATTTT,NA,TRBJ1-5,TRBV27,NA
CASSLVTLLRQGGSGELFF,TGTGCCAGCAGTTTAGTTACCTTGTTGCGACAGGGAGGTTCTGGGGAGCTGTTTTTT,NA,TRBJ2-2,TRBV28,NA
CASSDYDRGAEAFF,TGTGCCAGCAGTGACTATGACAGGGGCGCAGAAGCTTTCTTT,TRBD1,TRBJ1-1,TRBV6-5,NA
CASNRAGHMNTEAFF,TGTGCCAGCAATCGGGCAGGGCACATGAACACTGAAGCTTTCTTT,NA,TRBJ1-1,TRBV27,NA
CASSDPPGPGGTEAFF,TGCGCCAGCAGCGATCCTCCGGGACCGGGGGGCACTGAAGCTTTCTTT,NA,TRBJ1-1,TRBV5-1,NA
CASSYGTGTDTQYF,TGTGCCAGCAGTTATGGGACTGGGACAGATACGCAGTATTTT,NA,TRBJ2-3,TRBV6-6,NA
CASSLAYRGGTDTQYF,TGTGCCAGCAGCTTAGCCTACAGGGGTGGCACAGATACGCAGTATTTT,TRBD1,TRBJ2-3,TRBV11-3,NA
CASSSRQDLLTNEKLFF,TGTGCCAGCAGTTCGAGACAGGATTTATTAACTAATGAAAAACTGTTTTTT,NA,TRBJ1-4,TRBV28,once
CASSPPGQGNSPLHF,TGTGCCAGCAGCCCCCCAGGGCAGGGTAATTCACCCCTCCACTTT,NA,TRBJ1-6,TRBV7-9,NA
CASSGGSFNQETQYF,TGCGCCAGCAGCGGCGGGAGTTTTAACCAAGAGACCCAGTACTTC,TRBD2,TRBJ2-5,TRBV5-1,NA